This T cell receptor beta chain was identified in a study of cytotoxic CD8 clonotypes in ibrutinib-treated CLL. With 8 bases removed from V and 4 bases from J, the gap between germline ends came to 20 bases. CDR3 length equals 15 residues. Germline V gene sequence: CDR1 SNHLY, CDR2 FYNNEI. Method: immunoSEQ multiplex PCR; TCRdb's copy keeps in-frame clones and lacks some. The sample includes approximately 74,000 clones, around 80% of them seen just once. This clone was counted only a few times. This rearrangement joins TRBV2 to TRBJ1-2; D call uncertain. Sequencing was performed on PBMCs, taken at disease progression, from a patient treated with ibrutinib. The TCR originated in a human donor with chronic lymphocytic leukemia. The CDR3 nucleotides read TGTGCCAGCTTTTCGCCCCTCTCTCAGGCCTATGGCTACACCTTC. It yields the protein CASFSPLSQAYGYTF.